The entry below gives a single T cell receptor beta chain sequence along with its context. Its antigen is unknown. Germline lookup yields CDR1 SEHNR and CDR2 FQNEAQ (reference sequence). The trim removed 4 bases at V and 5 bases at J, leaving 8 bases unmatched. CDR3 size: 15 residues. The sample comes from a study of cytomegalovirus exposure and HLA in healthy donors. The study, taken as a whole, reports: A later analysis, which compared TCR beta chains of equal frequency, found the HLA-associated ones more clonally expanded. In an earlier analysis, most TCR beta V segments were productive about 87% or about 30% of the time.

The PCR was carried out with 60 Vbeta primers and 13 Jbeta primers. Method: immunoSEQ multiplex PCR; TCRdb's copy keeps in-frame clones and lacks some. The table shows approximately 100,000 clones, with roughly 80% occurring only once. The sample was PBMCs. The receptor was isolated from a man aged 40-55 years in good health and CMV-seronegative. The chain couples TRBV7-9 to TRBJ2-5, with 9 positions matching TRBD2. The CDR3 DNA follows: TGTGCCAGCAGCTCCTGGACCGGGACTAGCGAGACCCAGTACTTC. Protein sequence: CASSSWTGTSETQYF.